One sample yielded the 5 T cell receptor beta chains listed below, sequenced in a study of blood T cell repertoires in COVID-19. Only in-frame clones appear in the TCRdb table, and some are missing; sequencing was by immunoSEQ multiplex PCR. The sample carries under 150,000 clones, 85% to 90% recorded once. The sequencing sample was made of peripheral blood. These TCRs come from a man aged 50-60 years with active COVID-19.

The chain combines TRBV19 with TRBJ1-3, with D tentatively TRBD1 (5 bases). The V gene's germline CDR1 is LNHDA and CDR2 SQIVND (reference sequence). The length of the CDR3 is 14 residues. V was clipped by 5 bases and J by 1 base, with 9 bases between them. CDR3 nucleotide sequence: TGTGCCAGTAGTCCGACAGATTCTGGAAACACCATATATTTT. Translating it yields CASSPTDSGNTIYF.

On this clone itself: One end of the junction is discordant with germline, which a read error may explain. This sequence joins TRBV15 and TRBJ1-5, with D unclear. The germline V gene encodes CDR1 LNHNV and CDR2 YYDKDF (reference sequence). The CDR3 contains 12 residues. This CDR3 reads CATSINNRPQHF. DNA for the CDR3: TGTGCCACCAGCATTAATAATCGGCCCCAGCATTTT. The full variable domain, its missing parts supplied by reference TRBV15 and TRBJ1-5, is DAMVIQNPRYQVTQFGKPVTLSCSQTLNHNVMYWYQQKSSQAPKLLFHYYDKDFNNEADTPDNFQSRRPNTSFCFLDIRSPGLGDTAMYLCATSINNRPQHFGDGTRLSIL.

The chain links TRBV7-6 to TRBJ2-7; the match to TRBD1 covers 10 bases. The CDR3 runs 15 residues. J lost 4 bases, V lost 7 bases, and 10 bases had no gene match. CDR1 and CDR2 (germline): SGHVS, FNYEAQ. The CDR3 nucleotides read TGTGCCAGCAACCAATCCGGGACAGGGGATTACGAGCAGTACTTC. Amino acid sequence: CASNQSGTGDYEQYF.

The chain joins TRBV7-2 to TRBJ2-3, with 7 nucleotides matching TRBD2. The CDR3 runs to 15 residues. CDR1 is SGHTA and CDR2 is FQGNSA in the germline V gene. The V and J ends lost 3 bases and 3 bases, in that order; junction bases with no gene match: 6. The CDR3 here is CASSFPGGGTDTQYF. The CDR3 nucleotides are TGTGCCAGCAGCTTTCCCGGCGGGGGAACAGATACGCAGTATTTT. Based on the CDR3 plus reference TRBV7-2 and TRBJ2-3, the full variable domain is GAGVSQSPSNKVTEKGKDVELRCDPISGHTALYWYRQSLGQGLEFLIYFQGNSAPDKSGLPSDRFSAERTGGSVSTLTIQRTQQEDSAVYLCASSFPGGGTDTQYFGPGTRLTVL.

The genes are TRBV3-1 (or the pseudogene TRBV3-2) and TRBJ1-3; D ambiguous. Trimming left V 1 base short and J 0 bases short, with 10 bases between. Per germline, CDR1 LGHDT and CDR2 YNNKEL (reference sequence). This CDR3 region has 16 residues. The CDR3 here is CASSQVLINSGNTIYF. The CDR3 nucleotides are TGTGCCAGCAGCCAAGTTCTTATAAACTCTGGAAACACCATATATTTT.